This T cell receptor beta chain came from a study of identical twins. This clonotype was counted a few times. TCRdb reprocessed the 5' RACE reads with MiXCR, giving one entry per CDR3 protein. Counted here are 690,000 or so distinct CDR3 sequences, approximately 9% occurring once; the ten biggest clones make up around 0.98%. The CDR3 has 16 residues. With 1 base removed from V and 7 bases from J, the gap between germline ends came to 16 bases. Germline CDR1 SGHTA, CDR2 FQGNSA. The same data also went into a second study, on yellow fever vaccine responses in identical twins.

This receptor was identified in a woman younger than 35 in good health. The V call is TRBV7-2, the J call TRBJ1-4; D uncertain. Sequencing used PBMCs. The CDR3 loop is CASSLGRGSGPEKLFF. DNA of the CDR3: TGTGCCAGCAGCTTAGGGCGTGGATCCGGTCCTGAAAAACTGTTTTTT.